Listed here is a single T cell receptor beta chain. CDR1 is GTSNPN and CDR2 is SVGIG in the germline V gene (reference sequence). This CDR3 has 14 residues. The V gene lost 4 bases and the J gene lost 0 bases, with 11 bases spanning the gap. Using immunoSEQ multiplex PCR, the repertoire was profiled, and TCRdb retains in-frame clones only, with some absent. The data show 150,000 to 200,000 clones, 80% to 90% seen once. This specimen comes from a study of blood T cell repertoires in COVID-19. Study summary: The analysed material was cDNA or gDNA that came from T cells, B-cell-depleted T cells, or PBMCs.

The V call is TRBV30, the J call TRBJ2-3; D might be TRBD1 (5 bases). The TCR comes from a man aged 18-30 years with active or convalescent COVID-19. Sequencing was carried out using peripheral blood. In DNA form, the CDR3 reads TGTGCCTGGAAGGGGCTGACTAGCACAGATACGCAGTATTTT. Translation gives CAWKGLTSTDTQYF.